This T cell receptor (beta chain) was identified during a study of neurological immune-mediated disorders. Overall study: The 35 or so multiple sclerosis patients comprised some 31 relapsing-remitting and 3 secondary progressive cases.

Germline V gene lookup returns CDR1 SGHKS and CDR2 YYEKEE (reference sequence). The CDR3 is made up of 16 amino acids. The trim removed 3 bases at V and 5 bases at J, leaving 6 bases unmatched. The authors made cDNA by 5'RACE with 10-nucleotide random UMIs. Using its own MiXCR run on the 5' RACE reads, TCRdb lists one record per CDR3 protein. This table has tens of thousands of distinct CDR3 sequences, 4.5% appearing once. Findings of the study overall: Phylogenetically, 18 of 34 multiple sclerosis patients' repertoires fell into one related-CDR3 cluster, a possible signature.

This clonotype occurred a few times. The antigen remains undetermined. What was sequenced was PBMCs. The chain carries TRBV5-5 and TRBJ2-3, with 13 bases aligning to TRBD2. The source of this sequence is a man aged 25-40 years with multiple sclerosis. The CDR3: CASSSTSGGGRDTQYF. DNA for the CDR3: TGTGCCAGCAGCTCAACTAGCGGGGGGGGCCGAGATACGCAGTATTTT.